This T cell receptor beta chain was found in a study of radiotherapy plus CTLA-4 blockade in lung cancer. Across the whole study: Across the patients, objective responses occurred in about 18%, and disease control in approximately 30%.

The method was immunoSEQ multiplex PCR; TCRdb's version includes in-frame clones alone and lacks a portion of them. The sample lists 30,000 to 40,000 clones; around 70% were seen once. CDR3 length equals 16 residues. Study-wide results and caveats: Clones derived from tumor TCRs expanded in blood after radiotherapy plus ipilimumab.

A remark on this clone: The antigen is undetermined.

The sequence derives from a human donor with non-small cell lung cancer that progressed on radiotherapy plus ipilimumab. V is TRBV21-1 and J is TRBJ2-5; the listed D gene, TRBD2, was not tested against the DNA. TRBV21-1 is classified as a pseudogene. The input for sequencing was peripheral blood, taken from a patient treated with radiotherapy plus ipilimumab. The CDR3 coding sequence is TGTGCCAGCAGCAAAAAGCCCCTAGCGCTCCAAGAGACCCAGTACTTC. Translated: CASSKKPLALQETQYF.